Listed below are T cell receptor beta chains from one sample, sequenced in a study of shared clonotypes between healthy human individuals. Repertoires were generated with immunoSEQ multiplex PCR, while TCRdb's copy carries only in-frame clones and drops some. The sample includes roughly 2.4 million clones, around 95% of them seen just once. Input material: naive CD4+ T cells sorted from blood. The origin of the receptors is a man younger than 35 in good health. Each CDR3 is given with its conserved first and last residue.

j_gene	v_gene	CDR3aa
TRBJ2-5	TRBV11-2	CASSLAFAPSGGSAQYF
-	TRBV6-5	CASSRQGPNYEQYF
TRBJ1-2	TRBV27	CASSFRTGSGYTF
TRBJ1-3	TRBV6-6	CASSPRAVSGNTIYF
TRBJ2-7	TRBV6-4	CASSRTSGRTFAHEQYF
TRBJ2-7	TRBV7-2	CASSPQGAGYSFYF
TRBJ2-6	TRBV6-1	CASSESTSSGANVLTF
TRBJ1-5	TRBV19	CASSTRQEFNQPQHF
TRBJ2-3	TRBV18	CASSPGDLANTDTQYF
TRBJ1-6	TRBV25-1	CASKTSGVDNSPLHF
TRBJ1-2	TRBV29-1	CSPLGWGGVKDGYTF
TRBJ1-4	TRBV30	CAWSRDYYNEKLFF
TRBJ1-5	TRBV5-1	CASSPGQGVNQPQHF
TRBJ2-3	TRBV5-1	CASSLGQGSADTQYF
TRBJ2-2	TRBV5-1	CASTGTGNPGELFF
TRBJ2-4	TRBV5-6	CASSSLTGLNKNIQYF
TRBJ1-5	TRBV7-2	CASSLDYSNQPQHF
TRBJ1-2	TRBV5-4	CASSPLRENYGYTF
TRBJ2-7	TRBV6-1	CASSSGGLAGYEQYF
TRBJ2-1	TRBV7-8	CASSWPRTSGSLSYNEQFF
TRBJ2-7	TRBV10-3	CAISGTGKVEQYF
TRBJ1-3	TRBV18	CASSPQGAMGNTIYF
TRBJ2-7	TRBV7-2	CASSLSSSEQYF
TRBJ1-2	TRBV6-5	CASHRGSILYGYTF
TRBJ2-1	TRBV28	CAIRERDSEQFF